Included here is one T cell receptor (beta chain) sequence, with context. This record belongs to a study of shared T cell receptors in the human thymus. The V end was cut by 6 bases, the J end by 4 bases, with 21 bases between. This CDR3 has 16 residues. Germline lookup yields CDR1 MGHRA and CDR2 YSYEKL. Clones were sequenced by immunoSEQ multiplex PCR, and TCRdb holds only the in-frame ones, with some missing. The sample has approximately 580,000 clones; more than 75% are singletons. These sequences were also reported in another study, on human thymus T cells.

Sequencing was performed on thymocytes. The genes are TRBV4-1 and TRBJ2-5; D possibly corresponds to TRBD2 (5 bases). The receptor's source is a boy younger than two with a congenital heart defect. CDR3 protein: CASSTPGGPNGETQYF. The CDR3 DNA sequence: TGCGCCAGCAGTACGCCAGGCGGGCCTAACGGAGAGACCCAGTACTTC.